One and the same sample provided the 14 T cell receptor beta chains below, sequenced in a study of OX40 agonist ivuxolimab in advanced cancers. Some clones are missing from TCRdb's copy, which holds only in-frame ones; the method was immunoSEQ multiplex PCR. The sample lists around 22,000 clones, approximately 85% occurring once. The sample in question was CD4+ or CD8+ T cells sorted from blood, obtained in a trial of the OX40 agonist ivuxolimab. These receptor sequences come from an adult with an advanced solid tumor such as melanoma, head and neck, liver or kidney cancer.

J is TRBJ2-4 and V is TRBV5-8, with a weak D call TRBD1 (6 bases). V was shortened by 0 bases and J by 9 bases, with 13 bases between the two germline ends. The CDR3 totals 14 residues. Germline V CDR1 and CDR2: SGHTS, YDEGEE. Here the CDR3 reads CASSLGGQGSIQYF. CDR3 nucleotide sequence: TGTGCCAGCAGCTTGGGGGGGCAGGGCAGCATTCAGTACTTC.

The chain couples TRBV5-4 to TRBJ2-7; perhaps TRBD1 as D (5 bases). Germline lookup yields CDR1 SGHNT and CDR2 YYREEE (reference sequence). The CDR3 spans 14 residues. Trimming took 4 bases from V and 3 from J, leaving 14 bases between them. CDR3 nucleotides: TGTGCCAGCAGCCAAGATGGGCAGGGCTACGAGCAGTACTTC. Protein sequence: CASSQDGQGYEQYF.

V usage is TRBV18 and J usage is TRBJ2-7; perhaps D is TRBD1 or TRBD2 (6 bases each). V was cut by 3 bases and J by 0 bases, with 15 bases left in between. There are 16 residues in the CDR3. Germline CDR1 reads KGHSH; CDR2 reads LQKENI. The CDR3, as DNA: TGTGCCAGCTCACCGGGGATAGGGGGGCCCTCCTACGAGCAGTACTTC. Encoded protein: CASSPGIGGPSYEQYF.

The V gene is TRBV7-2, the J gene TRBJ1-5; maybe TRBD1 (5 bases). V gave up 2 bases and J gave up 2 bases, with 10 bases separating them. This CDR3 contains 15 residues. The V gene's germline CDR1 is SGHTA and CDR2 FQGNSA. DNA for the CDR3: TGTGCCAGCAGCTTATGGGGACTTGGCAATCAGCCCCAGCATTTT. This codes for CASSLWGLGNQPQHF.

The rearrangement joins TRBV19 to TRBJ2-2, with 9 bases aligning to TRBD1. Unmatched junction bases numbered 0, after V lost 1 base and J lost 6 bases. The CDR3 has 14 residues. Per germline, CDR1 LNHDA and CDR2 SQIVND (reference sequence). CDR3 nucleotide sequence: TGTGCCAGTAGTATAGGGACAGGGGCCGGGGAGCTGTTTTTT. Translating gives CASSIGTGAGELFF.

This clone was seen just once. The chain is built from TRBV6-5 and TRBJ2-3; D might be TRBD2 (5 bases). V gave up 0 bases and J gave up 0 bases, with 10 bases separating them. CDR3 length: 16 residues. CDR1 and CDR2 (germline): MNHEY, SVGAGI. The CDR3 sequence: CASSYSTWTSTDTQYF. The CDR3, as DNA: TGTGCCAGCAGTTACTCGACTTGGACTAGCACAGATACGCAGTATTTT.

V usage is TRBV5-1 and J usage is TRBJ1-1, with a possible D match to TRBD1 (6 bases). This CDR3 is 15 amino acids long. The V end lost 2 bases, the J end lost 0 bases, and 11 bases lay between the germline ends. In germline, CDR1 is SGHRS, CDR2 YFSETQ. The CDR3 nucleotides are TGCGCCAGCAGCTTCTCGGGGGGCATGAACACTGAAGCTTTCTTT. Translated, it gives CASSFSGGMNTEAFF.

The chain uses TRBV19 and TRBJ1-1, with unresolved D. The CDR3 covers 12 residues. Trimming took 5 bases from V and 11 from J, leaving 15 bases between them. CDR1 LNHDA and CDR2 SQIVND come from the germline V gene (reference sequence). CDR3 nucleotides: TGTGCCAGTAGTGCCGTCGCAGGACTGGCTTTCTTT. Translating gives CASSAVAGLAFF.

The V gene is TRBV27, the J gene TRBJ2-5; TRBD1 agrees at 8 bases. The J call is in doubt because the DNA end fits TRBJ2-7 better. This CDR3 contains 16 residues. CDR1 and CDR2 from the germline V gene are MNHEY and SMNVEV (reference sequence). The CDR3 DNA is TGTGCCAGCCGCCAGAAGGGGACAGGATTCTCCTACGAGCAGTACTTC. Translated: CASRQKGTGFSYEQYF.

This clone was seen more than once but under ten times. The chain is built from TRBV10-2 and TRBJ1-1; no reliable D call. Trimming cost V 2 bases and J 8 bases, with 9 bases left between them. CDR1 is WSHSY and CDR2 is SAAADI in the germline V gene. The CDR3 is 12 amino acids. Written as DNA, the CDR3 is TGCGCCAGCAGTGAGATGGCAGCCGAAGCTTTCTTT. Its protein is CASSEMAAEAFF.

This rearrangement joins TRBV7-9 to TRBJ2-2; weak D call: TRBD2 (5 bases). This CDR3 contains 15 residues. The germline CDR1 and CDR2 sequences are SEHNR and FQNEAQ (reference sequence). The V end lost 1 base, the J end lost 1 base, and 7 bases lay between the germline ends. The DNA of the CDR3 is TGTGCCAGCAGCTTAGACGGGGAGAACACCGGGGAGCTGTTTTTT. Its protein product is CASSLDGENTGELFF.

The chain links TRBV19 to TRBJ2-5; D uncertain. Between the trimmed V and J ends, which lost 1 base and 0 bases, there was a span of 9 bases. CDR1 and CDR2 (germline): LNHDA, SQIVND (reference sequence). CDR3 size: 15 residues. CDR3 coding DNA: TGTGCCAGTAGTATAGGGCGTCGGTACCAAGAGACCCAGTACTTC. This codes for CASSIGRRYQETQYF.

CDR3 DNA sequence: TGTGCCAGCAGCCAAGCGGGGGGGTCGGAGCAGTACTTC. Translation: CASSQAGGSEQYF. V is TRBV14 and J is TRBJ2-7; 8 positions match TRBD2. Per the germline V gene, CDR1 is SGHDN and CDR2 is FVKESK. Unmatched junction bases numbered 3, after V lost 1 base and J lost 7 bases. The CDR3 extends over 13 amino acids.

The V gene is TRBV7-6, the J gene TRBJ2-6; D unclear. V lost 3 bases and J 1 base, leaving 10 bases between the germline ends. Germline-derived CDR1 and CDR2 are SGHVS and FNYEAQ. The CDR3 covers 16 residues. CDR3 region: CASSFRAFSGANVLTF. The CDR3 region has the DNA TGTGCCAGCAGCTTTCGGGCTTTTTCTGGGGCCAACGTCCTGACTTTC.